These 8 T cell receptor beta chains came from one sample sequenced in a study of T cells in Graves' hyperthyroidism and ophthalmopathy. Amplified TCR beta CDR3 regions came from RNA transcripts. The TCR CDR3 was amplified in a first-round RT-PCR using the HTBI primer set. TCRdb used MiXCR to reprocess the multiplex PCR reads, holding one entry per CDR3 protein. Among 800,000 or so distinct CDR3 sequences listed, about two fifths were seen once. The sample was blood. All receptors derive from a man between 18 and 29 years old with Graves' hyperthyroidism.

The chain couples TRBV29-1 to TRBJ1-2, with 9 bases identical to TRBD1. Germline V CDR1 and CDR2: SQVTM, ANQGSEA. The CDR3 runs 12 residues. V trimming: 6 bases; J trimming: 8 bases; junction bases outside the gene matches: 7. CDR3 in DNA: TGCAGCGTAGGGGACAGGGCGGGCGGCTACACCTTC. Translating gives CSVGDRAGGYTF.

The CDR3 coding sequence is TGTGCCAGCAGTCCCGGGACTCAGAGCTCCTACGAGCAGTACTTC. Its protein product is CASSPGTQSSYEQYF. This rearrangement joins TRBV6-1 to TRBJ2-7; a weak D match, TRBD2 (6 bases). Looked up from germline, CDR1 is MNHNS and CDR2 is SASEGT. The CDR3 extends over 15 amino acids. V was cut by 5 bases and J by 0 bases, with 14 bases left in between.

There are many counts of this clonotype. The chain joins TRBV7-9 to TRBJ2-2; D is possibly TRBD1 or TRBD2 (5 bases each). The V gene's germline CDR1 is SEHNR and CDR2 FQNEAQ (reference sequence). The CDR3 is 12 amino acids. V lost 5 bases to trimming and J lost 9 bases, with 10 bases between them. CDR3 in amino acids: CASSPGTRELFF. CDR3 nucleotide sequence: TGTGCCAGCAGCCCCGGGACGCGGGAGCTGTTTTTT.

On this clonotype itself: This may stem from a read error, because a much larger clone lies one nucleotide away. The chain is built from TRBV11-2 and TRBJ1-1; TRBD1 might be the D (5 bases). The CDR3 has 14 amino acids. The germline CDR1 and CDR2 sequences are SGHAT and FQNNGV. The CDR3 region has the DNA TGTGCCAGCAGCGGAAACCAGGGTCTAATTGAAGCTTCCTTT. This sequence encodes CASSGNQGLIEASF.

In its sample, this clonotype was seen a few times. The chain employs TRBV6-5 and TRBJ2-5; D is undetermined. The ends were cut back, 0 bases at V and 2 bases at J, with 7 bases in the middle. The CDR3 has 14 amino acids. Germline V gives CDR1 MNHEY, CDR2 SVGAGI. CDR3 DNA: TGTGCCAGCAGTTACTCGTTTCAGCAAGAGACCCAGTACTTC. Translating gives CASSYSFQQETQYF.

This clonotype occurred a few times. The chain joins TRBV25-1 to TRBJ2-5; D remains ambiguous. V was clipped by 6 bases and J by 0 bases, with 20 bases between them. The CDR3 sequence is 17 residues long. Per germline, CDR1 MGHDK and CDR2 SYGVNS. The CDR3 loop reads CASSQDAGSPDQETQYF. DNA for the CDR3: TGTGCCAGCAGCCAAGACGCCGGGTCCCCAGACCAAGAGACCCAGTACTTC.

Turning to this clonotype: At one boundary the junction diverges from the germline segment, which might be a read error. The genes are TRBV10-3 and TRBJ1-2; possible D gene TRBD1, 5 bases. CDR1 is ENHRY and CDR2 is SYGVKD in the germline V gene. CDR3 length: 14 amino acids. CDR3 nucleotide sequence: TGTGCCAGCAGTGTCTCGGGGGTGGAGCGCGGCTACACCTTC. Its translation: CASSVSGVERGYTF.

With respect to this clonotype: This may stem from a read error, because a much larger clone lies one nucleotide away. This CDR3 is missing its conserved last phenylalanine or tryptophan, likely due to a read error. J is TRBJ2-7 and V is TRBV7-2; D is possibly TRBD1 (6 bases). Germline V gene data show CDR1 as SGHTA and CDR2 as FQGNSA. The CDR3 has 14 residues. The V and J ends lost 7 bases and 4 bases respectively, with 17 bases between them. This CDR3 is CASTVQGLDYEQYL. The CDR3 nucleotides are TGTGCCAGCACCGTACAGGGTTTGGATTACGAGCAGTACCTC.